The 31 T cell receptor beta chains below come from one sample, sequenced in a study of neurological immune-mediated disorders. TCRdb re-analysed the 5' RACE reads in MiXCR, keeping a single row per CDR3 protein. The sample has 45,000 to 55,000 distinct CDR3 sequences, less than 6% seen once. Sequencing used CD4+ T cells from blood. Receptors originate from a woman aged 18-29 years with multiple sclerosis.

In its sample, this clonotype was seen a few times. The chain is built from TRBV27 and TRBJ2-3; D may be TRBD2 (5 bases). Trimming removed 3 bases at V and 3 bases at J, with 13 bases between. The CDR3 totals 15 residues. The germline gives CDR1 MNHEY, CDR2 SMNVEV (reference sequence). The CDR3 protein is CASSFFGESTDTQYF. The CDR3 DNA follows: TGTGCCAGCAGTTTTTTTGGGGAGTCGACAGATACGCAGTATTTT.

Many counts were recorded for this clonotype. This chain uses TRBV3-1 with TRBJ2-3, with 8 bases lining up with TRBD2. This CDR3 is built from 15 residues. J lost 0 bases, V lost 4 bases, and 3 bases had no gene match. The germline V gene encodes CDR1 LGHDT and CDR2 YNNKEL (reference sequence). CDR3 DNA: TGTGCCAGCAGCCCAAGACTAGCGAGCACAGATACGCAGTATTTT. Translation: CASSPRLASTDTQYF.

J is TRBJ1-4 and V is TRBV19, with 8 bases matching TRBD1. This CDR3 region has 14 residues. Germline CDR1 is LNHDA and CDR2 is SQIVND (reference sequence). After removal of 7 bases from V and 10 bases from J, the junction contained 11 bases not matched to a gene. The DNA of the CDR3 is TGTGCCAGTACCTCGACAGGGGCGGTGGGAAAACTGTTTTTT. Its translation: CASTSTGAVGKLFF.

This clonotype was counted at least ten times. This chain links TRBV3-1 with TRBJ1-2, with 10 bases fitting TRBD1. The CDR3 length is 14 residues. The V and J ends lost 4 bases and 4 bases, in that order; junction bases with no gene match: 3. Germline CDR1 reads LGHDT; CDR2 reads YNNKEL (reference sequence). CDR3 protein: CASSRQGAAYGYTF. In DNA form, the CDR3 reads TGTGCCAGCAGCCGACAGGGGGCAGCCTATGGCTACACCTTC. The variable domain in full, completed from reference TRBV3-1 and TRBJ1-2, reads DTAVSQTPKYLVTQMGNDKSIKCEQNLGHDTMYWYKQDSKKFLKIMFSYNNKELIINETVPNRFSPKSPDKAHLNLHINSLELGDSAVYFCASSRQGAAYGYTFGSGTRLTVV.

This clonotype appeared many times. This chain connects TRBV7-2 to TRBJ1-1; no reliable D call. V shed 6 bases and J shed 1 base, with 12 bases lying between them. CDR3 length: 14 amino acids. CDR1 is SGHTA, CDR2 FQGNSA, per germline. The CDR3 spells CASSLSHTNTEAFF. For the CDR3, the DNA is TGTGCCAGCAGTTTGTCACATACGAACACTGAAGCTTTCTTT.

This clonotype was detected many times. The genes are TRBV6-6 and TRBJ1-3; D is uncertain. The CDR3 consists of 19 residues. Per germline, CDR1 MNHNY and CDR2 SVGAGI (reference sequence). V was trimmed by 7 bases and J by 2 bases, leaving 27 bases between them. The CDR3 nucleotides read TGTGCCAGCACAGTTTTCCGTCTGGGGAGCGCGACTACTGGAAACACCATATATTTT. Protein product: CASTVFRLGSATTGNTIYF.

This clonotype is termed medium-sized. CDR3 sequence: CASRSGTGEEQYF. The CDR3 DNA follows: TGCGCCAGCAGATCCGGGACAGGGGAAGAGCAGTACTTC. J is TRBJ2-7 and V is TRBV5-1; 10 nucleotides align to TRBD1. There are 13 residues in the CDR3. V lost 5 bases, J lost 7 bases, and 6 bases stayed unmatched. The germline CDR1 and CDR2 sequences are SGHRS and YFSETQ.

This clonotype was seen many times. The rearrangement links TRBV6-5 to TRBJ1-2; maybe TRBD1 (6 bases). V dropped 4 bases and J dropped 8 bases, with 20 bases sitting between them. The length of the CDR3 is 15 residues. Germline lookup yields CDR1 MNHEY and CDR2 SVGAGI. In DNA form, the CDR3 reads TGTGCCAGCAGTTCGCCCCAGGTGGGGGCACGGGGCTACACCTTC. Protein product: CASSSPQVGARGYTF.

This clonotype has at least ten counts. The chain uses TRBV5-1 and TRBJ1-2; 9 nucleotides align to TRBD1. This CDR3 is 14 amino acids long. CDR1 and CDR2 (germline): SGHRS, YFSETQ. The trim removed 0 bases at V and 8 bases at J, leaving 5 bases unmatched. The CDR3 protein is CASSLEQGAMGYTF. The CDR3, as DNA: TGCGCCAGCAGCTTGGAACAGGGGGCGATGGGCTACACCTTC. The full variable domain, rest sourced from reference TRBV5-1 and TRBJ1-2, is KAGVTQTPRYLIKTRGQQVTLSCSPISGHRSVSWYQQTPGQGLQFLFEYFSETQRNKGNFPGRFSGRQFSNSRSEMNVSTLELGDSALYLCASSLEQGAMGYTFGSGTRLTVV.

This clonotype was seen ten or more times. The genes are TRBV11-3 and TRBJ2-5; tentative D call: TRBD2 (5 bases). The germline V gene has CDR1 SGHNT and CDR2 YENEEA. Trimming left V 5 bases short and J 5 bases short, with 30 bases between. This CDR3 region has 19 residues. CDR3: CASSPGIESGNLIWETQYF. The DNA for the CDR3 is TGTGCCAGCAGCCCAGGAATAGAGTCGGGGAACCTTATCTGGGAGACCCAGTACTTC.

This clonotype was seen at least ten times. The V gene is TRBV4-2, the J gene TRBJ1-2, with D possibly being TRBD1 (5 bases). The CDR3 has 13 residues. Germline values: CDR1 LGHNA, CDR2 YNFKEQ. Trimming cost V 0 bases and J 6 bases, with 8 bases left between them. CDR3 in amino acids: CASSQEVRDGYTF. The CDR3 nucleotides are TGTGCCAGCAGCCAAGAGGTCAGGGATGGCTACACCTTC.

This clonotype was counted ten times or more. The chain employs TRBV21-1 and TRBJ2-3; TRBD1 is taken as the D call from the table, unchecked against the DNA. TRBV21-1 is described as a pseudogene. CDR3 size: 15 residues. This CDR3 is CASNPDQAHADTQYF. CDR3 DNA sequence: TGTGCCAGCAACCCCGACCAGGCGCACGCAGATACGCAGTATTTT.

This clonotype was found many times. The genes are TRBV7-9 and TRBJ2-3, with a weak D call TRBD1 (5 bases). The CDR3 has 13 residues. Trimming removed 4 bases at V and 3 bases at J, with 8 bases between. CDR1 SEHNR and CDR2 FQNEAQ come from the germline V gene (reference sequence). The CDR3 nucleotides are TGTGCCAGCAGCTCAAAGGGGACAGATACGCAGTATTTT. Protein: CASSSKGTDTQYF.

This clonotype was detected many times. V is TRBV6-6 and J is TRBJ2-3; TRBD1 is a possible D gene (6 bases). The CDR3 is 16 amino acids. Trimming took 3 bases from V and 2 from J, leaving 15 bases between them. Germline V gene data show CDR1 as MNHNY and CDR2 as SVGAGI (reference sequence). CDR3 in DNA: TGTGCCAGCAGTTATCTAAGACAGGAGACCACAGATACGCAGTATTTT. Encoded protein: CASSYLRQETTDTQYF.

The table lists this clonotype with many counts. The chain joins TRBV7-2 to TRBJ2-3, with D maybe TRBD2 (5 bases). The CDR3 covers 14 residues. V lost 2 bases and J lost 10, with 16 bases in between. From germline, CDR1 is SGHTA and CDR2 FQGNSA. CDR3 loop: CASSLYYGGRAQYF. CDR3 bases: TGTGCCAGCAGCTTATACTATGGAGGAAGGGCGCAGTATTTT.

This clonotype was seen repeatedly, ten times or more. The gene calls are TRBV29-1 and TRBJ2-4; 11 bases are a match to TRBD2. In germline, CDR1 is SQVTM, CDR2 ANQGSEA. V was pared by 8 bases and J by 7 bases, with 4 bases of the junction left unmatched. CDR3 size: 12 residues. The CDR3 here is CSTSGSRNIQYF. The CDR3 DNA follows: TGCAGCACTAGCGGGAGCAGGAACATTCAGTACTTC.

This clonotype was recorded many times. The V gene is TRBV5-1, the J gene TRBJ1-1; D is uncertain. This CDR3 region has 18 residues. Germline CDR1 SGHRS, CDR2 YFSETQ. V gave up 5 bases and J gave up 4 bases, with 27 bases separating them. The CDR3 region is CASRVGGLGLSLGTEAFF. In DNA, the CDR3 is TGCGCCAGCAGAGTGGGAGGGCTGGGTCTCTCTCTCGGCACTGAAGCTTTCTTT.

This clonotype was seen repeatedly, ten times or more. The J gene is TRBJ2-3, the V gene TRBV10-3, with 7 bases matching TRBD1. CDR1 is ENHRY, CDR2 SYGVKD, per germline. The CDR3 is 15 amino acids. J lost 0 bases, V lost 7 bases, and 7 bases had no gene match. The CDR3 protein is CAIKGDRSSTDTQYF. The CDR3 coding sequence is TGTGCCATCAAAGGGGACAGATCTAGCACAGATACGCAGTATTTT.

This clonotype has ten or more counts. This rearrangement joins TRBV11-2 to TRBJ1-2, with D perhaps matching TRBD1 (5 bases). Germline V gene data show CDR1 as SGHAT and CDR2 as FQNNGV. With 5 bases removed from V and 6 bases from J, the gap between germline ends came to 25 bases. This CDR3 spans 17 amino acids. DNA for the CDR3: TGTGCCAGCAGCCGAAGACAGCGGGAGACAAGGCCGGATGGCTACACCTTC. It translates to CASSRRQRETRPDGYTF.

This clonotype was recorded many times. J is TRBJ2-1 and V is TRBV9, with D possibly called TRBD1 or TRBD2 (5 bases each). Trimming left V 0 bases short and J 2 bases short, with 9 bases between. Germline values: CDR1 SGDLS, CDR2 YYNGEE. CDR3 length equals 15 residues. The chain's CDR3 is CASSVGWGPYNEQFF. Here the CDR3 DNA reads TGTGCCAGCAGCGTAGGATGGGGACCCTACAATGAGCAGTTCTTC.

This clonotype was seen many times. The J gene is TRBJ2-6, the V gene TRBV5-1, with D possibly TRBD2 on 6 matching bases. The V and J ends lost 0 bases and 4 bases respectively, with 11 bases between them. Germline values: CDR1 SGHRS, CDR2 YFSETQ. The length of the CDR3 is 16 residues. The CDR3 nucleotides read TGCGCCAGCAGCTTGGCTGGGGGGTCAGGGGCCAACGTCCTGACTTTC. Its translation is CASSLAGGSGANVLTF.

This clonotype has a count of ten or more. This chain joins TRBV14 and TRBJ2-4; TRBD2 might be the D (6 bases). Germline V gene sequence: CDR1 SGHDN, CDR2 FVKESK. V lost 4 bases, J lost 0 bases, and 13 bases lay in between. The length of the CDR3 is 16 residues. The CDR3 region has the DNA TGTGCCAGCAGCCCCGGAGGGTCCCTAGCCAAAAACATTCAGTACTTC. It yields the protein CASSPGGSLAKNIQYF.

This clonotype was seen at least ten times. The chain is built from TRBV24-1 and TRBJ2-7; maybe TRBD1 (5 bases). The germline V gene has CDR1 KGHDR and CDR2 SFDVKD. The V gene lost 5 bases and the J gene lost 5 bases, with 12 bases spanning the gap. The CDR3 is 13 amino acids. CDR3 amino acids: CATSASGADEQYF. The DNA of the CDR3 is TGTGCCACCAGTGCGTCTGGGGCGGACGAGCAGTACTTC.

This clonotype was counted many times. J is TRBJ1-2 and V is TRBV2; possibly TRBD1 for D (5 bases). The germline V gene has CDR1 SNHLY and CDR2 FYNNEI. CDR3 length: 14 amino acids. The V end was cut by 4 bases, the J end by 5 bases, with 14 bases between. The CDR3 here is CASSGSRVGYGYTF. The CDR3 nucleotides read TGTGCCAGCAGTGGAAGCAGGGTTGGGTATGGCTACACCTTC.

This clonotype was seen repeatedly, ten times or more. The CDR3 DNA reads as TGTGCCAGCAGACCCGGGGCCCTCGGAGCAGGCTACACCTTC. It yields the protein CASRPGALGAGYTF. The genes are TRBV6-4 and TRBJ1-2; D may be TRBD1 (5 bases). Trimming shortened V by 6 bases and J by 8 bases, and 19 bases separated the two germline ends. The CDR3 length is 14 residues. From germline, CDR1 is MRHNA and CDR2 SNTAGT.

This clonotype was picked up many times. This chain connects TRBV5-1 to TRBJ2-1, with 14 bases matching TRBD2. CDR3 length equals 15 residues. Trimming cost V 0 bases and J 7 bases; bases outside gene matches: 0. The germline V gene encodes CDR1 SGHRS and CDR2 YFSETQ. The CDR3 region is CASSLGLAGGNEQFF. Written as DNA, the CDR3 is TGCGCCAGCAGCTTGGGACTAGCGGGGGGGAATGAGCAGTTCTTC. The variable domain in full, completed from reference TRBV5-1 and TRBJ2-1, reads KAGVTQTPRYLIKTRGQQVTLSCSPISGHRSVSWYQQTPGQGLQFLFEYFSETQRNKGNFPGRFSGRQFSNSRSEMNVSTLELGDSALYLCASSLGLAGGNEQFFGPGTRLTVL.

This clonotype was seen at least ten times. This chain links TRBV28 with TRBJ1-2; unclear D gene. V was pared by 4 bases and J by 3 bases, with 9 bases between. The length of the CDR3 is 13 residues. CDR1 MDHEN and CDR2 SYDVKM come from the germline V gene. The CDR3 loop is CASSSRSYYGYTF. The CDR3 coding sequence is TGTGCCAGCAGTTCTAGGAGTTACTATGGCTACACCTTC.

The genes are TRBV4-3 and TRBJ2-2, with D unresolved. Trimming shortened V by 0 bases and J by 0 bases, and 5 bases separated the two germline ends. CDR3 size: 15 residues. CDR1 and CDR2 from the germline V gene are LGHNA and YSLEER. The DNA for the CDR3 is TGCGCCAGCAGCCAAGAGGGCGCGAACACCGGGGAGCTGTTTTTT. Translated, it gives CASSQEGANTGELFF.

V usage is TRBV20-1 and J usage is TRBJ2-7; the match to TRBD2 covers 10 bases. The V segment lost 0 bases and the J segment 1 base; nucleotides outside the gene matches: 3. Germline V gene lookup returns CDR1 DFQATT and CDR2 SNEGSKA (reference sequence). This CDR3 contains 15 residues. The DNA for the CDR3 is TGCAGTGCTAGAGACGCTAGCGGGAGATCCTACGAGCAGTACTTC. Translating it yields CSARDASGRSYEQYF.

This clonotype has ten or more counts. The rearrangement uses TRBV5-1 and TRBJ2-4, with 7 bases aligning to TRBD2. CDR3 length: 14 amino acids. After removal of 1 base from V and 8 bases from J, the junction contained 6 bases not matched to a gene. Looked up from germline, CDR1 is SGHRS and CDR2 is YFSETQ. The CDR3: CASSLFAGADIQYF. The CDR3 region has the DNA TGCGCCAGCAGCTTGTTCGCGGGAGCAGACATTCAGTACTTC.

This clonotype was found many times. J is TRBJ2-6 and V is TRBV7-2; a weak D match, TRBD1 (5 bases). CDR3 length: 16 amino acids. The V end lost 5 bases, the J end lost 2 bases, and 13 bases lay between the germline ends. Germline V gene sequence: CDR1 SGHTA, CDR2 FQGNSA. The CDR3 coding sequence is TGTGCCAGCAGCCGCCGGTCAGGGACTGGGGCCAACGTCCTGACTTTC. It encodes CASSRRSGTGANVLTF.